This TCR beta chain was captured by sequencing in a study of shared clonotypes between healthy human individuals (dated by TCRdb to 2018 to 2020). As for the study more broadly: Three men and a couple of women, aged 18 to 49 years, made up the cohort. For each donor, CD4 naive and CD4 memory were each given three plates, CD8 naive was given two plates, and CD8 memory was given one plate. To estimate repertoire size and how much clonotypes are shared between individuals, the study performed deep sequencing of blood TCR repertoires from a handful of healthy adults. Different laboratories and diverse techniques were used to prepare libraries and sequence TCR repertoires, to increase sequencing depth and limit assay-specific biases. Leukapheresis yielded between about 0.85 and 10 billion PBMCs per donor. Overall results and qualifications from the work: Even with the large sequencing depth, rarefaction of the sorted-subset datasets indicated that sequencing was incomplete. Roughly 5% of naive CD4, 3.5% of naive CD8, around 2.3% of memory CD4, and about 0.4% of memory CD8 clonotypes were shared across several donors. Sampling was restricted to blood, and TCR repertoires in tissue are likely to differ from TCR repertoires in blood. Naive subsets generally had larger estimated clonotype richness than memory subsets. The genetic and exposure-history diversity represented was limited by the small number of donors. Compared with non-shared clonotypes, the clonotypes found in all four sorted-subset donors had higher generation probabilities. Based on pairwise subsampling, the degree of clonotype sharing among donors was expected to be affected by sequencing depth.

The germline ends are 16 bases apart after V is trimmed by 6 bases and J by 1 base. From a lookup of the germline V gene, CDR1 and CDR2 are MNHEY and SVGAGI. The CDR3 goes from the cysteine to the phenylalanine over 15 residues. The only DNA kept is the CDR3, 45 bases in frame from the first base. TCR CDR3 regions were amplified from genomic DNA by multiplex PCR using the deep immunoSEQ assay. Genomic DNA extracted from each cell subset was distributed evenly over all wells of several immunoSEQ 96-well plates, and each plate served as one replicate. For sorted subsets, each replicate PCR was loaded with 200 ng genomic DNA, equivalent to about 30,000 T cell genomes. The purified libraries were quantified using a Qubit 3.0 fluorometer, sized with a Bioanalyzer 2100, and then quantified again using the KAPA Library Quantification kit. Each immunoSEQ 96-well plate was sequenced on its own single-read 150-cycle Illumina NextSeq 550 flow cell. The original methods were these. The immunoSEQ output contained only junctional sequences without quality scores, so filtering could not match that applied to full-length reads. To assign V/J genes and CDR3, sequences were annotated against IMGT germline references using PyIR, a Python wrapper for IgBLAST v1.9. Reads were filtered out if the reads had weak V/J assignments (E-value above 1e-6), no CDR3, stop codons, out-of-frame junctions, or ambiguous translated residues. V3J clonotypes were defined as sequences sharing an identical inferred V gene, J gene, and CDR3 amino acid sequence. To compute the percentage overlap between repertoires, the number of shared unique clonotypes was divided by the size of the smaller repertoire. Three approaches were used to assess repertoire richness: RTK rarefaction, the Chao1 estimator, and Recon v2.1 estimates of unobserved clonotypes. OLGA was used to compute generation probabilities for all TCRbeta clonotypes that the gDNA method yielded from a handful of donors. TCRdb mirrors the immuneACCESS table, restricted to in-frame sequences. Some clones are absent from its copies; in checked studies, under half trace to an unresolved V gene, and the reason for the others is unknown. V and J calls and clone size are those listed in that table; D and trimming were worked out from the DNA. In this sample the table shows a few million clones, about 94% of which occur a single time. In total, the top ten clones hold 0.1% to 0.15% of the sample.

Concerning this clone: The antigen it recognizes is unknown. No quality values exist for individual bases; no much larger clone is one base distant.

Donors were healthy HIV-negative adults with no recently reported acute infections or vaccinations. Only Caucasian adults living in Nashville, Tennessee, USA were represented among the donors. CD4+ T cells were enriched by magnetic negative selection, after which naive cells were positively selected on CD45RA and the negative fraction was taken as the memory subset. Blood was obtained by leukapheresis, after which PBMCs were separated by Ficoll-Histopaque density gradient centrifugation and cryopreserved in liquid nitrogen vapor phase. Analytical flow cytometry was used to check the purity and quantity of every magnetically sorted T cell population. Genomic DNA was isolated from each sorted fraction and quantified by UV absorbance on a Nanodrop 2000c.

The receptor's source is a man between 18 and 35 years old in good health. The chain was built from TRBV6-5 and TRBJ2-7; TRBD1 might be the D gene, on 5 matching bases. Sequenced material: naive CD4+ T cells sorted from blood. Taken with the paper, the label for cell subset or site translates to: CD45RA+ positively selected. The nucleotide sequence is TGTGCCAGCAGCCGTCTAGGGGTCGAATCCTACGAGCAGTACTTC. Its protein product is CASSRLGVESYEQYF.